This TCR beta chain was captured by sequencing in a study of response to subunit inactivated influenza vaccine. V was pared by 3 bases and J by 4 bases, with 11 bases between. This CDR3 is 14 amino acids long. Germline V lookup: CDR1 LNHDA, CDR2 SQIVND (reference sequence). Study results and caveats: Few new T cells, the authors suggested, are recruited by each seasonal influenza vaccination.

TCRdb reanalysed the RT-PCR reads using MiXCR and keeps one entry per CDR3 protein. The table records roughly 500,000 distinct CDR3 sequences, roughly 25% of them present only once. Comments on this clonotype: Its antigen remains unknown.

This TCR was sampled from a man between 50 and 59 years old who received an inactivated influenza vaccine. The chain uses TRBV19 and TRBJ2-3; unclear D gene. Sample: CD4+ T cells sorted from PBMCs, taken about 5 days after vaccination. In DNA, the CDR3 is TGTGCCAGTAGTATCGACTCGACCGCAGATACGCAGTATTTT. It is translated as CASSIDSTADTQYF.